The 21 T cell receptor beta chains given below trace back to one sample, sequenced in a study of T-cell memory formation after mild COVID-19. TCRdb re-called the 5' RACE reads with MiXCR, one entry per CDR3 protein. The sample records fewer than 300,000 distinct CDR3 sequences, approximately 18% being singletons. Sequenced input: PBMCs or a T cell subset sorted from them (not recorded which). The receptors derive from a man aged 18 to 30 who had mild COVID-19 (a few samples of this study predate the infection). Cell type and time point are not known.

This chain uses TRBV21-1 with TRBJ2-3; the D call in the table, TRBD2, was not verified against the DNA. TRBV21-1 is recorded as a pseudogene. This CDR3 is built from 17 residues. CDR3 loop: CARTRYIRWSSTDTQYF. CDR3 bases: TGTGCCAGGACTAGATATATTAGGTGGTCCAGCACAGATACGCAGTATTTT.

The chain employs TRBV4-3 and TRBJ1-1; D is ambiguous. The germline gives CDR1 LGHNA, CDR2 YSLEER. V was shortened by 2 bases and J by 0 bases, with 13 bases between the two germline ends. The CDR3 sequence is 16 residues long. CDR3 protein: CASSQLLTGLNTEAFF. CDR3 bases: TGCGCCAGCAGCCAATTATTGACGGGGTTGAACACTGAAGCTTTCTTT.

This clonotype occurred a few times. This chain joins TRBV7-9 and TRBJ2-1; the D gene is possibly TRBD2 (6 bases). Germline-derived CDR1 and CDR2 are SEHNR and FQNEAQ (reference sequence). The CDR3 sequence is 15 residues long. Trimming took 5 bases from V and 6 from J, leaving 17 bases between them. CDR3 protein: CASSPPAGPVNEQFF. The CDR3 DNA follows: TGTGCCAGCAGCCCCCCGGCGGGGCCAGTCAATGAGCAGTTCTTC.

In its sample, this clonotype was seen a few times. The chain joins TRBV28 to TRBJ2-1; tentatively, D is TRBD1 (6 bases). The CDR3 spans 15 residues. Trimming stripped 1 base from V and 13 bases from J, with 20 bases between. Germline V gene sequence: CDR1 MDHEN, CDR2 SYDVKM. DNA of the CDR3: TGTGCCAGCAGTTTATACGATCAGAGGACAGAACCTCAGTTCTTC. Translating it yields CASSLYDQRTEPQFF.

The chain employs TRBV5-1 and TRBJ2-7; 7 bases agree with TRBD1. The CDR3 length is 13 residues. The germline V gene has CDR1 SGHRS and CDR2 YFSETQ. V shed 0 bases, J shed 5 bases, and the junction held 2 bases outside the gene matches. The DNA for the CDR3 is TGCGCCAGCAGCTTGGAGGGGGCGGACGAGCAGTACTTC. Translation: CASSLEGADEQYF.

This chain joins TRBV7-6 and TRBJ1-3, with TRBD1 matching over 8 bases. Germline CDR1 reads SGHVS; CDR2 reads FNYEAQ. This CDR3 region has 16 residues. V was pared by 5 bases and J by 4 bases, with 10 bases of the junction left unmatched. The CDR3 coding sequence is TGTGCCAGCAGCCCCTTCCCCAGGACAGGGGGAAACACCATATATTTT. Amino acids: CASSPFPRTGGNTIYF.

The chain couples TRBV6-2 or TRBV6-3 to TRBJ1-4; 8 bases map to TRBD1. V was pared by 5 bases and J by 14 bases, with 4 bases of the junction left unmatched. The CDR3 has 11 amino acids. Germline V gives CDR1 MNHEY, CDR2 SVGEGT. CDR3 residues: CASSDDRGLFF. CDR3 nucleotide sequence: TGTGCCAGCAGTGACGACAGGGGCCTGTTTTTT.

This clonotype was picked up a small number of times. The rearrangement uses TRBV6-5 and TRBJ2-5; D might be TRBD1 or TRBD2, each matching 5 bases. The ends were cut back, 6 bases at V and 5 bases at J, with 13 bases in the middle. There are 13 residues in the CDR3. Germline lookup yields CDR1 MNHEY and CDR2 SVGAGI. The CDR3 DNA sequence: TGTGCCAGCAGGTCTACCGGGACGGAGACCCAGTACTTC. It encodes CASRSTGTETQYF.

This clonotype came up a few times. The CDR3 loop is CASSQYQGGTQYF. In DNA, the CDR3 is TGTGCCAGCAGCCAATATCAGGGGGGAACCCAGTACTTC. The chain uses TRBV3-1 and TRBJ2-5, with D possibly matching TRBD1 (7 bases). Trimming took 2 bases from V and 8 from J, leaving 12 bases between them. CDR3 length: 13 amino acids. CDR1 and CDR2 (germline): LGHDT, YNNKEL (reference sequence).

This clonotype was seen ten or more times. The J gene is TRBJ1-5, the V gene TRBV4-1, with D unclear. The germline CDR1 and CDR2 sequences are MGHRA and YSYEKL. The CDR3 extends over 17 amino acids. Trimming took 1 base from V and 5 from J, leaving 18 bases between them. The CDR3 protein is CASSQAGWPVKDQPQHF. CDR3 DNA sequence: TGCGCCAGCAGCCAAGCGGGTTGGCCAGTAAAAGATCAGCCCCAGCATTTT.

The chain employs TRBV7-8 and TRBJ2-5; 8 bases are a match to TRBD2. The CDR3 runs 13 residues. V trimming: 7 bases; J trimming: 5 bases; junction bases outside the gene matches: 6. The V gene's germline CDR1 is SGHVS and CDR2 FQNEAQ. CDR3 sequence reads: CASTRGGPETQYF. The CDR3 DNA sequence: TGTGCCAGCACCCGGGGGGGTCCGGAGACCCAGTACTTC.

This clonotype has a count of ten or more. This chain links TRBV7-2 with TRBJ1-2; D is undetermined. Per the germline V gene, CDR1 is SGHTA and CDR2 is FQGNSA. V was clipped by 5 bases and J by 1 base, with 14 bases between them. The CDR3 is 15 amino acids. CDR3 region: CASSPPSAFNYGYTF. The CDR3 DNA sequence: TGTGCCAGCAGCCCGCCTTCAGCGTTTAACTATGGCTACACCTTC.

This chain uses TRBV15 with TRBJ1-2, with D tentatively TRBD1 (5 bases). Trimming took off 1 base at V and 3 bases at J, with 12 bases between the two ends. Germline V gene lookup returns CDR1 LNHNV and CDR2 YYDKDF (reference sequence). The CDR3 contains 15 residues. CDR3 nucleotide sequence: TGTGCCACCAGCAGAGCGCAGGGCTGGGACTATGGCTACACCTTC. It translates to CATSRAQGWDYGYTF.

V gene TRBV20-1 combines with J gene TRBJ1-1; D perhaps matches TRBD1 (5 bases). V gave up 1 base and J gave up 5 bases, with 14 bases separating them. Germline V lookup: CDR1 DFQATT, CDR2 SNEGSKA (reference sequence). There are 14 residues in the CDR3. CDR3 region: CSARGGRLGTEAFF. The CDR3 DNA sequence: TGCAGTGCTAGAGGGGGCAGGTTGGGAACTGAAGCTTTCTTT.

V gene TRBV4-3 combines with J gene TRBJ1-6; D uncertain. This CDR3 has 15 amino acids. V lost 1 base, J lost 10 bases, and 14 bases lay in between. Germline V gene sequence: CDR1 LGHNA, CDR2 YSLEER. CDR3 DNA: TGCGCCAGCAGCCAAGGGGGTCCCGGTGGATCACCCCTCCACTTT. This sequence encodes CASSQGGPGGSPLHF.

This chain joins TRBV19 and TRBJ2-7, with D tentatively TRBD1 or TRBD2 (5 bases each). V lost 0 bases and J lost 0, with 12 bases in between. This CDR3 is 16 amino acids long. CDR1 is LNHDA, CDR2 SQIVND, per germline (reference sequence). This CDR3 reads CASSIDGTEISYEQYF. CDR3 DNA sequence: TGTGCCAGTAGTATAGACGGGACCGAGATCTCCTACGAGCAGTACTTC.

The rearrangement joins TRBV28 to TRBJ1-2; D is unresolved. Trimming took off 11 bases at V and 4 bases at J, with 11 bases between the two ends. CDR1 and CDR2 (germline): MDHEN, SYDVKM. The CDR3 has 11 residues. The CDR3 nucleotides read TGTGCCCTCGCGGCGAGCTATGGCTACACCTTC. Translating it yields CALAASYGYTF.

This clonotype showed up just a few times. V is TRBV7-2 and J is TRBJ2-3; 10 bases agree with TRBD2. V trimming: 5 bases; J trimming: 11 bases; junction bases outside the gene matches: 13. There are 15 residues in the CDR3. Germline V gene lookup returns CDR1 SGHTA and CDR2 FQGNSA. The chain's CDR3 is CASSPPGAGGRGQYF. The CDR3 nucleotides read TGTGCCAGCAGCCCCCCAGGAGCGGGGGGGCGGGGGCAGTATTTT.

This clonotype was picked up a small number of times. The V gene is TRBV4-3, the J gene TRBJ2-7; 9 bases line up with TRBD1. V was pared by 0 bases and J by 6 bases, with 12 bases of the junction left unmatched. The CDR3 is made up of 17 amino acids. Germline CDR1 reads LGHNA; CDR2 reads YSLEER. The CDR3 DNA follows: TGCGCCAGCAGCCAAGAAGCCGTGACCGGGACAGGGAGCGAGCAGTACTTC. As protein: CASSQEAVTGTGSEQYF.

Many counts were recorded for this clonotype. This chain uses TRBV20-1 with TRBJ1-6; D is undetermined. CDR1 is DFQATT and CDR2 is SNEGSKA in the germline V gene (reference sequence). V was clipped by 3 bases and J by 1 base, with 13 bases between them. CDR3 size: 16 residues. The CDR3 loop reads CSARTRKVSYNSPLHF. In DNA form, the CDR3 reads TGCAGTGCTAGGACTCGGAAGGTGTCCTATAATTCACCCCTCCACTTT.

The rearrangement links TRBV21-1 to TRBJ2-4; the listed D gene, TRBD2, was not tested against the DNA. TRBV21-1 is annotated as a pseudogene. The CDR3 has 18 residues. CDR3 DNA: TGTGCCAGCAGCACCCCCCGCATGGCCAGCGAGGCCAAAAACATTCAGTACTTC. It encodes CASSTPRMASEAKNIQYF.